Reported below is one T cell receptor (beta chain). Its antigen has not been determined. Base qualities are missing; no much larger clone stands one base away. This sample was included in a study of vaccination effects on CD4 cells after COVID-19 (dated by TCRdb to about 2022). Turning to the overall study: Across the study, the median time from the second dose to post-vaccine sampling was 72 days (range 14 to 241). The Oncomine TCR Beta short-read assay on an Illumina iSeq 100 was used to sequence cultures from other donors in the study. Altogether, around ten COVID-19 convalescent patients and 4 SARS-CoV-2-naive healthy vaccine recipients made up the full study. In both COVID-19 convalescent patients and infection-naive vaccine recipients, the study compared SARS-CoV-2 spike-specific CD4+ TCR repertoires from before mRNA vaccination with those from after it. Overall results and qualifications from the work: Marked clonal contraction was observed in both infection-induced and vaccine-induced clones at late post-vaccination timepoints, consistent with waning T cell responses. The study was limited by a small number of convalescent patients, and early post-infection timepoints were lacking. In healthy vaccine recipients, vaccine-induced clones were almost all SARS-CoV-2 mono-reactive, with only 1 of 255 being cross-reactive with common cold coronaviruses.

The library was built by means of the immunoSEQ multiplex PCR assay. DNA from the cultured, isolated CD4+ T cells was subjected to TCR beta CDR3 sequencing. The original methods were these. The analysis removed non-productive TCR sequences, trimmed reads to the CDR3 region, and retained only CDR3s that were 7 or more amino acids long. Antigen-specific clonotypes were identified with the MANAFEST web app by comparing expansion in peptide wells against reference cultures. Positive clones required FDR<0.05 expansion versus reference and all other wells, odds ratio above 5, and frequency above 0.1% in two replicate wells. A clonotype was defined as cross-reactive if the clonotype was significantly expanded both in SARS-CoV-2 spike wells and in at least one common cold coronavirus spike condition. CDR3 similarity was assessed by Levenshtein distance using the stringdist R package, and unrooted trees were constructed with ape in R 3.6.1. TCRdb mirrors the immuneACCESS table, restricted to in-frame sequences. Some clones are absent from its copies; in checked studies, under half trace to an unresolved V gene, and the reason for the others is unknown. That table gives V, J and clone size, and the DNA gave D and trimming. The sample records 35,000 to 45,000 clones, almost 85% of which are singletons. Roughly 2% of the sample is in the top ten clones.

In the germline V gene, CDR1 corresponds to SNHLY and CDR2 to FYNNEI. V is pruned by 6 bases and J by 3 bases, leaving 4 bases of the junction without a gene match. The CDR3 spans 13 residues, from the cysteine through the phenylalanine. Only the CDR3 part of the read is kept: 39 bases, read in frame from the first base. To identify antigen-specific CD4+ T cell clonotypes by their expansion, the ViraFEST assay first stimulated PBMC with viral peptide pools and then applied TCR sequencing. After 10 days of culture, CD4+ T cells were isolated with the EasySep CD4+ T cell isolation kit. Participants received two doses of either the BNT162b2 or the mRNA-1273 mRNA SARS-CoV-2 vaccine. The absence of prior SARS-CoV-2 infection in healthy vaccine recipients was confirmed by negative nucleocapsid antibodies before and after vaccination. Fewer than 2.5 million PBMC per well were cultured in IMDM with about 4.8% human AB serum, roughly 10 IU/ml IL-2 and gentamicin, plus 10 ug/ml peptides. Half of the culture medium was replaced with fresh IL-2-containing medium on days 3 and 7. Unless otherwise noted, each peptide stimulation condition was cultured in triplicate wells. Using Ficoll-Paque Plus gradient centrifugation, PBMC were separated from whole blood and then either used fresh or cryopreserved at -140C. The overlapping peptide pools covered the spike proteins of SARS-CoV-2 and of the common cold coronaviruses HCoV-NL63, HCoV-OC43 and HCoV-229E. The QIAamp micro DNA kit was used to extract genomic DNA from the cultured CD4+ T cells.

The sample consisted of CD4+ T cells from PBMCs cultured with HCoV-NL63 spike peptides, taken after COVID-19 vaccination. What this sample's cell subset or site label stands for: HCoV-NL63 spike overlapping peptide pool stimulation. This TCR was recovered from a human donor who received a COVID-19 vaccine. Some clones in this sample may be carry-over from other donors' samples. The V gene is TRBV2 and the J gene is TRBJ1-2, and 7 junction bases match TRBD1. DNA sequence: TGTGCCAGCAGCGCAACAGGGGACTATGGCTACACCTTC. Translated, it reads CASSATGDYGYTF.